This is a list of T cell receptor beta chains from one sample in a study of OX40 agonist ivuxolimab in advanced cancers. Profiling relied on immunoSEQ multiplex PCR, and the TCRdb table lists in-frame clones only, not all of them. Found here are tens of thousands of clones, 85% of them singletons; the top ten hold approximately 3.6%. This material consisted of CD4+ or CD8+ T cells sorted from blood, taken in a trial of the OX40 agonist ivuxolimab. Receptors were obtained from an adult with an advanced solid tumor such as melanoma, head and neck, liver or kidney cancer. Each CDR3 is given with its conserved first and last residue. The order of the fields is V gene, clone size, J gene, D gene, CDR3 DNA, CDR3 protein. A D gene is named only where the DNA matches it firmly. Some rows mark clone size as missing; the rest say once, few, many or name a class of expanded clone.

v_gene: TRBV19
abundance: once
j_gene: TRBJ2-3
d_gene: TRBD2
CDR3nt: TGTGCCAGTAGTACCTCGGGACTAGCGGGAAGAGATACGCAGTATTTT
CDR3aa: CASSTSGLAGRDTQYF

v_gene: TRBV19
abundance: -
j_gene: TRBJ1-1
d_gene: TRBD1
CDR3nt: TGTGCCAGTAGTATCCTAGGACAGGGGATACAGAACACTGAAGCTTTCTTT
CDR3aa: CASSILGQGIQNTEAFF

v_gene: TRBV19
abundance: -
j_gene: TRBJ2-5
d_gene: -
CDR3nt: TGTGCCAGTAGTATTCAGGGCGAGCAGACCCAGTACTTC
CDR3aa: CASSIQGEQTQYF

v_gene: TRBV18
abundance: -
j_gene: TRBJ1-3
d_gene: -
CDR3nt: TGTGCCAGCTCACCGAAAGCTCGAGGCCCTGGAAACACCATATATTTT
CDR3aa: CASSPKARGPGNTIYF

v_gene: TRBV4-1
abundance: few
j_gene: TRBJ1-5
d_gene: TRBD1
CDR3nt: TGCGCCAGCAGCCCGCGACAGGGATATCAGCCCCAGCATTTT
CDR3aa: CASSPRQGYQPQHF

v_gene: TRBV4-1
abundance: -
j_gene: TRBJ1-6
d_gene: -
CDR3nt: TGCGCCAGCAGCCAAAGTTATGGAGCACCCCTCCACTTT
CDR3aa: CASSQSYGAPLHF

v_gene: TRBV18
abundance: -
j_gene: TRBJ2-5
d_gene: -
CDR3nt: TGTGCCAGCTCACCACCGATCCGGGGCACGTCAGAGACCCAGTACTTC
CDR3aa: CASSPPIRGTSETQYF

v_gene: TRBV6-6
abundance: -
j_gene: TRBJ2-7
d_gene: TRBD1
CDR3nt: TGTGCCAGCAGTTTGGGGACAGGAAGCTACGAGCAGTACTTC
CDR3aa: CASSLGTGSYEQYF

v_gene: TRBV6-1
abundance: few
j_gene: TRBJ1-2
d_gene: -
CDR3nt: TGTGCCAGCAGTGAACACAGGGATGGTGGCTACACCTTC
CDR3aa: CASSEHRDGGYTF

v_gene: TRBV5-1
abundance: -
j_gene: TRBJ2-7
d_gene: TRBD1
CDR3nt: TGCGCCAGCAGCCTAAGTCCCGGGACAGAAGCCTACGAGCAGTACTTC
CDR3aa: CASSLSPGTEAYEQYF

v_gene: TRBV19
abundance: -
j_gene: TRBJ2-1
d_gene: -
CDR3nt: TGTGCCAGTAGTATAGCTGGCAGGGACAATGAGCAGTTCTTC
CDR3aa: CASSIAGRDNEQFF

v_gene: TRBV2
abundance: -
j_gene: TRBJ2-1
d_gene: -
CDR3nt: TGTGCCAGCAGTGAATCGCCTACAGGGACCGGCAATGAGCAGTTCTTC
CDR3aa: CASSESPTGTGNEQFF

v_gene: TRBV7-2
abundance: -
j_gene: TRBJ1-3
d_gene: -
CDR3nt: TGTGCCAGCAGCCCCGGGGGGGGAAACACCATATATTTT
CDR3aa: CASSPGGGNTIYF

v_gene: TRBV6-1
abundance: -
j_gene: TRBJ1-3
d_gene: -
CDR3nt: TGTGCCAGCAGTGAATCGGGAAACACCATATATTTT
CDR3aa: CASSESGNTIYF

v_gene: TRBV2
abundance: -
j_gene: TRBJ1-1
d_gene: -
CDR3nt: TGTGCCAGCAGTGAAGGGCCCGTCGAAGCTTTCTTT
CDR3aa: CASSEGPVEAFF

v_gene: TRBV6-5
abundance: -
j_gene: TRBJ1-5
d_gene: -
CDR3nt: TGTGCCAGCAACCCCAGGCAGGATAGCAATCAGCCCCAGCATTTT
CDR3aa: CASNPRQDSNQPQHF

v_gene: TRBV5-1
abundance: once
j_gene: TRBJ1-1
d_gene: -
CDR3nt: TGCGCCAGCAGCTTGGACGGGAAGAACACTGAAGCTTTCTTT
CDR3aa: CASSLDGKNTEAFF

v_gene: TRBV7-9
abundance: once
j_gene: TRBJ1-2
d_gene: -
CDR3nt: TGTGCCAGCAGCTTAGCTTGGGGGGCGGACTTATATGGCTACACCTTC
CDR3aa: CASSLAWGADLYGYTF

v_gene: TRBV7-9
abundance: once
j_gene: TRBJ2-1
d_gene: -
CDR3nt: TGTGCCAGCAGCCCCCGGGGTAGCGGACGTACTATTGAGCAGTTCTTC
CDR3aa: CASSPRGSGRTIEQFF

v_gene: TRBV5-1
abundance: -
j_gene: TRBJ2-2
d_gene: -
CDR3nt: TGCGCCAGCAGCTTGGACCACACCGGGGAGCTGTTTTTT
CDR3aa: CASSLDHTGELFF

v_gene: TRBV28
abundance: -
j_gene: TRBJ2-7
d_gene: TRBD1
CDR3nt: TGTGCCAGCAGTTCTCAGGGGGTTTTGGACTGGTACGAGCAGTACTTC
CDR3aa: CASSSQGVLDWYEQYF

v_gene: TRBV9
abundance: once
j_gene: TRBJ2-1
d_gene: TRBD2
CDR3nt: TGTGCCAGCAGCGTCGAGGGCGGGAGGGCGCTCAATGAGCAGTTCTTC
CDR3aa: CASSVEGGRALNEQFF

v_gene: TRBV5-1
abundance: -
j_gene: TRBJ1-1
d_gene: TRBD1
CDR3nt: TGCGCCAGCAGCTGGGGACAGGGGAACACTGAAGCTTTCTTT
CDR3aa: CASSWGQGNTEAFF

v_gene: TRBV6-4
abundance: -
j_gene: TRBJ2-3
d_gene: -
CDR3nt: TGTGCCAGCAGTGACGCCGCCGGTCCCAGCACAGATACGCAGTATTTT
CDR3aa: CASSDAAGPSTDTQYF

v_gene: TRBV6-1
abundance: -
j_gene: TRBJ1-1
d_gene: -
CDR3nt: TGTGCCAGCAGTGAAGGTGGATGGGGCACTGAAGCTTTCTTT
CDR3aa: CASSEGGWGTEAFF

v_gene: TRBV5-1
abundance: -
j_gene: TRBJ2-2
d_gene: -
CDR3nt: TGCGCCAGCAGCTTGGGACAACAGGGAACCGGGGAGCTGTTTTTT
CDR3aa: CASSLGQQGTGELFF

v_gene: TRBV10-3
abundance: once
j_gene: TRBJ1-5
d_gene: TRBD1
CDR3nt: TGTGCCATCAGTGAGGGGGACAGGGTGTCACAGCCCCAGCATTTT
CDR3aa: CAISEGDRVSQPQHF

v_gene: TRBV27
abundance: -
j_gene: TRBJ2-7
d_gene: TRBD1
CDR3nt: TGTGCCAGCAGTTTGTCGGGACAGGCCTACGAGCAGTACTTC
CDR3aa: CASSLSGQAYEQYF

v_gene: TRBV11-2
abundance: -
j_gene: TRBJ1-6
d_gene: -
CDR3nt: TGTGCCAGCAGCTCGACCGGTGACCTTTATAATTCACCCCTCCACTTT
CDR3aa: CASSSTGDLYNSPLHF

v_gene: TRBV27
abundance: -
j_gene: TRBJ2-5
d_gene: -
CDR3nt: TGTGCCAGCAGCCATCGGGGACGCACCGGAGGGACCCAGTACTTC
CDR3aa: CASSHRGRTGGTQYF

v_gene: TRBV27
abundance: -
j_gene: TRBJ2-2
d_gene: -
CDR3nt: TGTGCCAGCAGTTTACACAGATCGAACACCGGGGAGCTGTTTTTT
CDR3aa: CASSLHRSNTGELFF

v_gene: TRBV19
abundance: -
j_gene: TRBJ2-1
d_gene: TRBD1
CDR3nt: TGTGCCAGTAGATCCACAGGGGGCGTGCAGTTCTTC
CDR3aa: CASRSTGGVQFF

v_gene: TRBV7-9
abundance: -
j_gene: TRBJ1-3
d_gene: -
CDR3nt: TGTGCCAGCAGCTTACTGGGAAACACCATATATTTT
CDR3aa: CASSLLGNTIYF

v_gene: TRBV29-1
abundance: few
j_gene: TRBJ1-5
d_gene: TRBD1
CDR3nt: TGCAGCGTTGTCCACAGGGGATTCGGTCAGCCCCAGCATTTT
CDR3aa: CSVVHRGFGQPQHF

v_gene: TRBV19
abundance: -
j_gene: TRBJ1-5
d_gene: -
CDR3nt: TGTGCCACGCATGGGGGAGAGGCCCGCAATCAGCCCCAGCATTTT
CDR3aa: CATHGGEARNQPQHF

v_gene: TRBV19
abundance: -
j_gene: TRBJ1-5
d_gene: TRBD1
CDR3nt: TGTGCCAGTAGTATAGGACAGGGGTTTAGTCAGCCCCAGCATTTT
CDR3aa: CASSIGQGFSQPQHF

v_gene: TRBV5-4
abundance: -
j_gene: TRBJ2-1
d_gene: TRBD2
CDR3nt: TGTGCCAGCAGCTCGCCAACTAGCGCCCTTTACAATGAGCAGTTCTTC
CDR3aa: CASSSPTSALYNEQFF

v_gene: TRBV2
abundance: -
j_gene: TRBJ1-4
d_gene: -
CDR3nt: TGTGCCAGCAGTGCAACGGGCCGGCGGGAAAAACTGTTTTTT
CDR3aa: CASSATGRREKLFF

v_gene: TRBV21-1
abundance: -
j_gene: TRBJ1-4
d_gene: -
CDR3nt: TGTGCCAGCAGCAAAGCCCCAGTTGGCGAAAAACTGTTTTTT
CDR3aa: CASSKAPVGEKLFF

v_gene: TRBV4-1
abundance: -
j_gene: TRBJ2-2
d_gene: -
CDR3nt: TGCGCCAGCAGCCAAGTCCGGGTAAACACCGGGGAGCTGTTTTTT
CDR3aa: CASSQVRVNTGELFF

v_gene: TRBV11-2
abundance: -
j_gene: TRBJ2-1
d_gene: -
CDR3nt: TGTGCCAGCCGATTAGGCCGGGACGGAGGCAATGAGCAGTTCTTC
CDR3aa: CASRLGRDGGNEQFF